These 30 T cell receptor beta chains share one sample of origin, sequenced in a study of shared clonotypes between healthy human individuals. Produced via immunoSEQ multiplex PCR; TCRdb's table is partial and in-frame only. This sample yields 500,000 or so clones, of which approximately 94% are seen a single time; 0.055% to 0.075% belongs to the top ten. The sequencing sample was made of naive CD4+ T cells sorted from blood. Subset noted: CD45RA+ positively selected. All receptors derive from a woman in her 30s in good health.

CDR3 in amino acids: CASSMDPVGRNNEQFF. DNA of the CDR3: TGTGCCAGTAGTATGGACCCGGTGGGGCGGAACAATGAGCAGTTCTTC. V and J are TRBV19 and TRBJ2-1, with a tentative D call TRBD1 (5 bases). CDR3 size: 16 residues. V dropped 3 bases and J dropped 5 bases, with 17 bases sitting between them. Germline V gene sequence: CDR1 LNHDA, CDR2 SQIVND (reference sequence).

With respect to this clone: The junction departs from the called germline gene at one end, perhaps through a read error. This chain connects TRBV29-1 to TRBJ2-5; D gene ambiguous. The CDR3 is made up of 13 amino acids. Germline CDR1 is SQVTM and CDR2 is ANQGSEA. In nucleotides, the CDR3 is TGCAGCGTCCCCAAGGGTCCAAGAGAGGCCCAGTACTTC. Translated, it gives CSVPKGPREAQYF.

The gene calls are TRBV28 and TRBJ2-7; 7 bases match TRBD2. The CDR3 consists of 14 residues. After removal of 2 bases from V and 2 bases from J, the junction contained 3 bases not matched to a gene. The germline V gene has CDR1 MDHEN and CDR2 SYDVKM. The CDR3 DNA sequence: TGTGCCAGCAGTTTAAGGGACTACACCTACGAGCAGTACTTC. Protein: CASSLRDYTYEQYF. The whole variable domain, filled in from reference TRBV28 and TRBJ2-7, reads DVKVTQSSRYLVKRTGEKVFLECVQDMDHENMFWYRQDPGLGLRLIYFSYDVKMKEKGDIPEGYSVSREKKERFSLILESASTNQTSMYLCASSLRDYTYEQYFGPGTRLTVT.

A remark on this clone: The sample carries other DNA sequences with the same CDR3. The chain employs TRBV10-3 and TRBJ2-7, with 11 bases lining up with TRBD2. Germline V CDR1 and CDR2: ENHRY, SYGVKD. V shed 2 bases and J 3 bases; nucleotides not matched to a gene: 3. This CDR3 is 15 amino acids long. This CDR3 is CAISEGLAGVYEQYF. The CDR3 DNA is TGTGCCATCAGTGAGGGACTAGCGGGCGTCTACGAGCAGTACTTC.

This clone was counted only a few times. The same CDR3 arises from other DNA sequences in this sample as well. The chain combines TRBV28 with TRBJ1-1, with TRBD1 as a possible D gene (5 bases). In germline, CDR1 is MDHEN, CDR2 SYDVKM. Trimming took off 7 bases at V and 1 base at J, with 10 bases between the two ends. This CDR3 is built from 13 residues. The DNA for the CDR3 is TGTGCCAGCACCCCAGGGCAGAACACTGAAGCTTTCTTT. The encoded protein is CASTPGQNTEAFF. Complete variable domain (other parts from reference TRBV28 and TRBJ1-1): DVKVTQSSRYLVKRTGEKVFLECVQDMDHENMFWYRQDPGLGLRLIYFSYDVKMKEKGDIPEGYSVSREKKERFSLILESASTNQTSMYLCASTPGQNTEAFFGQGTRLTVV.

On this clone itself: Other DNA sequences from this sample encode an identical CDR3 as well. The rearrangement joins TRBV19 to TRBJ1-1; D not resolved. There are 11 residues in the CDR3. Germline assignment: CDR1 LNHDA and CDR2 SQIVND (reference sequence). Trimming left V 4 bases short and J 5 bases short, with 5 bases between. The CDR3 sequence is CASSRGTEAFF. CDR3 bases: TGTGCCAGTAGTAGAGGGACTGAAGCTTTCTTT.

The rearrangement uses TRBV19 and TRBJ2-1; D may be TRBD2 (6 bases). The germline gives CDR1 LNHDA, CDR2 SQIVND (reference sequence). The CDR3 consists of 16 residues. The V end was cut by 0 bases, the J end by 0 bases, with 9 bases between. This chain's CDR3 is CASSIEGGTSYNEQFF. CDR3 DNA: TGTGCCAGTAGTATAGAGGGCGGGACCTCCTACAATGAGCAGTTCTTC.

CDR3 nucleotide sequence: TGTGCCAGCAGCTTTTCGCACAGCTCCTACAATGAGCAGTTCTTC. Protein sequence: CASSFSHSSYNEQFF. This rearrangement joins TRBV7-3 to TRBJ2-1; no clear D gene. In germline, CDR1 is SGHTA, CDR2 FQGTGA. This CDR3 is 15 amino acids long. The germline V and J ends were trimmed by 3 bases and 0 bases, with 9 bases remaining between them.

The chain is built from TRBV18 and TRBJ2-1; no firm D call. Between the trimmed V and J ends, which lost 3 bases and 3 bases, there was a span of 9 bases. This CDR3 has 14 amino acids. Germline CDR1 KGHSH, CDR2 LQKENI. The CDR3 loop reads CASSPSSDYNEQFF. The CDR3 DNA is TGTGCCAGCTCACCTTCTTCAGACTACAATGAGCAGTTCTTC.

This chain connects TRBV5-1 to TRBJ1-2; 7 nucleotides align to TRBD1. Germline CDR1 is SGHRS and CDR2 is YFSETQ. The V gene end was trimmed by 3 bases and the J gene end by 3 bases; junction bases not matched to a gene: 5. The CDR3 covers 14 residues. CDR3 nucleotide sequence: TGCGCCAGCAGCTCGACTCAGGGGGACTATGGCTACACCTTC. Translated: CASSSTQGDYGYTF.

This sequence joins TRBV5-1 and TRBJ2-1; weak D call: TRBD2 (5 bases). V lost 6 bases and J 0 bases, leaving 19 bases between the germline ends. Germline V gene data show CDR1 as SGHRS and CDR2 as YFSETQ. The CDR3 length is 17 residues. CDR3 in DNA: TGCGCCAGCAAGAGGGCCTCCCAACTGCCCTCCTACAATGAGCAGTTCTTC. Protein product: CASKRASQLPSYNEQFF. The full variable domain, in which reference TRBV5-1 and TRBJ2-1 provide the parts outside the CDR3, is KAGVTQTPRYLIKTRGQQVTLSCSPISGHRSVSWYQQTPGQGLQFLFEYFSETQRNKGNFPGRFSGRQFSNSRSEMNVSTLELGDSALYLCASKRASQLPSYNEQFFGPGTRLTVL.

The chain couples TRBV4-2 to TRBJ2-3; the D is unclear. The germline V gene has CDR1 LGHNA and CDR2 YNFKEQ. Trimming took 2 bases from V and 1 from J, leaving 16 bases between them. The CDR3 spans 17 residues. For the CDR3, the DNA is TGTGCCAGCAGCCAAAACCCCACCCCGGACGGCACAGATACGCAGTATTTT. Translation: CASSQNPTPDGTDTQYF.

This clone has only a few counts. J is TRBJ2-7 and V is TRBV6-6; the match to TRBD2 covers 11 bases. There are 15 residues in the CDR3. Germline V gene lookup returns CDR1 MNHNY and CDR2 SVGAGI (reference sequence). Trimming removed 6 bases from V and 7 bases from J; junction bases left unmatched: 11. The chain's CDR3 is CASSASGRRGGEQYF. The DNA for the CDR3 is TGTGCCAGCAGCGCTAGCGGGAGGCGGGGAGGGGAGCAGTACTTC.

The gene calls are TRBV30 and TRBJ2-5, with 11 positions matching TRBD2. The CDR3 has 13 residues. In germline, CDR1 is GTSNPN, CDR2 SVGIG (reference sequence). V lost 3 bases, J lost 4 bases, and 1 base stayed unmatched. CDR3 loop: CAWRLAGVETQYF. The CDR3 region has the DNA TGTGCCTGGAGACTAGCGGGAGTAGAGACCCAGTACTTC.

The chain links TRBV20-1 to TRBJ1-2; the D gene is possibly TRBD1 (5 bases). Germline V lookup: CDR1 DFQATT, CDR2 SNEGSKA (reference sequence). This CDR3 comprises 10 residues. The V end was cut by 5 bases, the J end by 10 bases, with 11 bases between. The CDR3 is CSAYGAFYTF. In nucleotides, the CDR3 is TGCAGTGCTTATGGGGCATTCTACACCTTC.

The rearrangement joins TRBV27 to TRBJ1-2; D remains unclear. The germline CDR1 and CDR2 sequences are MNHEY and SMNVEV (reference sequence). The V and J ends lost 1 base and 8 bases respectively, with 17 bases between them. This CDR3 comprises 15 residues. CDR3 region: CASSLWPLRPAGYTF. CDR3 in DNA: TGTGCCAGCAGTTTATGGCCTTTACGGCCAGCGGGCTACACCTTC.

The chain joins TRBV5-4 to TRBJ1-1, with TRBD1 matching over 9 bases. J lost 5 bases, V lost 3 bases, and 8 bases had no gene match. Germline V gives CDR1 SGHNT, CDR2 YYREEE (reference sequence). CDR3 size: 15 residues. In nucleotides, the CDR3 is TGTGCCAGCAGCTCCTTATTACAGGGGGCGACTGAAGCTTTCTTT. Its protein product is CASSSLLQGATEAFF.

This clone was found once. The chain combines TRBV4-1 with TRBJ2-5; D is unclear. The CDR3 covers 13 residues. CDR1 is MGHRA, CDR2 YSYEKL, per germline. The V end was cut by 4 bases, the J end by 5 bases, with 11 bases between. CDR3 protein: CASSLTMGETQYF. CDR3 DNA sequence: TGCGCCAGCAGCCTCACGATGGGGGAGACCCAGTACTTC.

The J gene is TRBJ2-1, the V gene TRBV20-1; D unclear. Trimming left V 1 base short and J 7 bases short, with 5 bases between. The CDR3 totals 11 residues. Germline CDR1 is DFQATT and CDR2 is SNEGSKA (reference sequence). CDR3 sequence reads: CSARVPNEQFF. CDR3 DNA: TGCAGTGCTAGAGTACCGAATGAGCAGTTCTTC.

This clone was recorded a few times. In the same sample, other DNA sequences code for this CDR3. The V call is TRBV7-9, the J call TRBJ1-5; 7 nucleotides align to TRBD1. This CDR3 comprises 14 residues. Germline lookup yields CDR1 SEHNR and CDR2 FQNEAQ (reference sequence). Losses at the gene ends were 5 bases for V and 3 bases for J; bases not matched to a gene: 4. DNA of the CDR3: TGTGCCAGCAGCCCCGGGACAGACAATCAGCCCCAGCATTTT. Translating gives CASSPGTDNQPQHF.

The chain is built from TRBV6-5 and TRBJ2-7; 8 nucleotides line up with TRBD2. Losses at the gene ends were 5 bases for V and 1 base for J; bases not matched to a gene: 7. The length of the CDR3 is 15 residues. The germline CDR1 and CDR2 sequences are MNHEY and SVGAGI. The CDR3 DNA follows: TGTGCCAGCAGTCCCACAGCGGGAGATTCCTACGAGCAGTACTTC. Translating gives CASSPTAGDSYEQYF.

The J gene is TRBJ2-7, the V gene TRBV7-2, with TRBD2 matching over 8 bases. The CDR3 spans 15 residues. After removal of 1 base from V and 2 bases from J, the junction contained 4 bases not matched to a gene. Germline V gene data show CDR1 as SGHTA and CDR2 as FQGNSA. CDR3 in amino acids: CASSLVWREAYEQYF. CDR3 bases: TGTGCCAGCAGCTTAGTGTGGCGGGAGGCCTACGAGCAGTACTTC.

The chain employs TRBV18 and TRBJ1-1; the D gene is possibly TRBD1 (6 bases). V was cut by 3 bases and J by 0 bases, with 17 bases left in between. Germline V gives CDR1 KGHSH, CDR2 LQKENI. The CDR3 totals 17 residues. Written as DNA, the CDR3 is TGTGCCAGCTCACCCGGACAAGGTGCAGGGGTGAACACTGAAGCTTTCTTT. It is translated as CASSPGQGAGVNTEAFF.

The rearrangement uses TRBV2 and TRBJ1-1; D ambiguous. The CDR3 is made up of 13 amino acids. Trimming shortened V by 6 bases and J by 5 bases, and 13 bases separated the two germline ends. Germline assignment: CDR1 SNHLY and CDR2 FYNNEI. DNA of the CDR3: TGTGCCAGCAGGGGGATGGGCGGAACTGAAGCTTTCTTT. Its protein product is CASRGMGGTEAFF.

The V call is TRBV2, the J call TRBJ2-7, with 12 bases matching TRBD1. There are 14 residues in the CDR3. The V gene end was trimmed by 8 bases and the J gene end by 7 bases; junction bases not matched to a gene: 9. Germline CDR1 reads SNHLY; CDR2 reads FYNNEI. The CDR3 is CASRMGQGAREQYF. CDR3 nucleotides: TGTGCCAGCCGCATGGGACAGGGGGCGCGAGAGCAGTACTTC.

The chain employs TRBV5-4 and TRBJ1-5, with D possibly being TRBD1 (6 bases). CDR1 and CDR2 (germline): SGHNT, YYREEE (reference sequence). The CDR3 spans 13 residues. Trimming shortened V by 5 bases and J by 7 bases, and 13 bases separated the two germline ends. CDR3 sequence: CASSQGSGQPQHF. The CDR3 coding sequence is TGTGCCAGCAGTCAGGGGTCCGGGCAGCCCCAGCATTTT. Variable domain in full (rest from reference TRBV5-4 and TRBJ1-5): ETGVTQSPTHLIKTRGQQVTLRCSSQSGHNTVSWYQQALGQGPQFIFQYYREEENGRGNFPPRFSGLQFPNYSSELNVNALELDDSALYLCASSQGSGQPQHFGDGTRLSIL.

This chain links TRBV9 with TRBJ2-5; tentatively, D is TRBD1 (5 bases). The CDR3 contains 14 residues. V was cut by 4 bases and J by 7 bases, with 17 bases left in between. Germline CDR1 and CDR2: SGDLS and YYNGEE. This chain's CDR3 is CASSQTGAALTQYF. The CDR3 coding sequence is TGTGCCAGCAGCCAGACTGGGGCGGCCTTGACCCAGTACTTC.

The CDR3 spells CASSQKDTGAKEQFF. As DNA, the CDR3 is TGTGCCAGCAGCCAAAAAGATACAGGGGCGAAGGAGCAGTTCTTC. V usage is TRBV14 and J usage is TRBJ2-1; 7 bases map to TRBD1. The CDR3 is 15 residues long. Per germline, CDR1 SGHDN and CDR2 FVKESK. With V trimmed by 2 bases and J by 10 bases, 11 bases remained unmatched.

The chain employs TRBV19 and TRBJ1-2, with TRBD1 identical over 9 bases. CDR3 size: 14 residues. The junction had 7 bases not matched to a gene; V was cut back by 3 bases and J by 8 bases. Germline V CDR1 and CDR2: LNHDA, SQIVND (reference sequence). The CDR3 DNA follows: TGTGCCAGTAGTATGGAACAGGGGGCGCGGGGCTACACCTTC. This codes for CASSMEQGARGYTF.

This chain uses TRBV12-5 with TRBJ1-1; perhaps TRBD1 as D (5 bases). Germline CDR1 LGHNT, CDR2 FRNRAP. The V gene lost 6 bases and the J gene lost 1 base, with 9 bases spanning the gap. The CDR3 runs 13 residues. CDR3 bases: TGTGCTAGTGGATATACAGGGAACACTGAAGCTTTCTTT. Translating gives CASGYTGNTEAFF.